These T cell receptor beta chains were read from a single sample in a study of blood T cell repertoires in COVID-19. TCRdb's copy holds only in-frame clones and misses some; the assay was immunoSEQ multiplex PCR. Found here are 150,000 to 200,000 clones, about 88% of them singletons; the top ten hold 7%. Input material: PBMCs or T cells enriched from blood (not recorded which). The receptors were gathered from a woman in her 50s who had recovered from COVID-19. Both conserved end residues are part of each CDR3. A D gene is named only where the DNA matches it firmly. Where a row states a size, it is once, few, many or the class of an expanded clone; other rows omit it.

V gene	J gene	clone size	D gene	CDR3 DNA	CDR3 protein
TRBV7-2	TRBJ2-1	NA	NA	TGTGCCAGCAGCTTATCATGGACTAACTACAATGAGCAGTTCTTC	CASSLSWTNYNEQFF
TRBV6-5	TRBJ2-3	NA	TRBD1	TGTGCCAGCAGTCTGGACAGGGGACCCACAGATACGCAGTATTTT	CASSLDRGPTDTQYF
TRBV3-1/TRBV3-2	TRBJ1-2	NA	TRBD1	TGTGCCAGCAGAAGGACAGGGAGGAACTATGGCTACACCTTC	CASRRTGRNYGYTF
TRBV21-1	TRBJ1-5	NA	NA	TGTGCCAGCCTGGGACAGTCATATAGCAATCAGCCCCAGCATTTT	CASLGQSYSNQPQHF
TRBV6-5	TRBJ2-3	NA	TRBD2	TGTGCCAGCACCTCTTTAGCGGGAGGCACAGATACGCAGTATTTT	CASTSLAGGTDTQYF
TRBV20-1	TRBJ2-1	NA	TRBD1	TGCAGTGCTAGTTTAGCCCGACCGGGACAGGGGCCCAATGAGCAGTTCTTC	CSASLARPGQGPNEQFF
TRBV4-1	TRBJ2-6	NA	TRBD1	TGCGCCAGCAGCCAAGGGACAGGCCGCCTCTCTGGGGCCAACGTCCTGACTTTC	CASSQGTGRLSGANVLTF
TRBV7-9	TRBJ2-1	NA	TRBD2	TGTGCCAGCAGCACCCCACCGACTAGCGGATACTACAATGAGCAGTTCTTC	CASSTPPTSGYYNEQFF
TRBV6-1	TRBJ2-2	NA	TRBD1	TGTGCCAGCAGTGCCGGGACAGGGGGGGCGTTTTTACGATACACCGGGGAGCTGTTTTTT	CASSAGTGGAFLRYTGELFF
TRBV25-1	TRBJ1-5	NA	TRBD1	TGTGCCAGCAGTGCCAGGGACAGCGGAAGCAATCAGCCCCAGCATTTT	CASSARDSGSNQPQHF
TRBV19	TRBJ2-7	NA	TRBD1	TGTGCCAGTAGTCCGACCCCGGGACAGGTCGACGAGCAGTACTTC	CASSPTPGQVDEQYF
TRBV29-1	TRBJ1-1	NA	NA	TGCAGCGTTAAAAAACAGGGTGGGTTCACTGAAGCTTTCTTT	CSVKKQGGFTEAFF
TRBV4-1	TRBJ2-2	NA	TRBD2	TGCGCCAGCAGCCGCCGGGCTAGCGGGGATACCGGGGAGCTGTTTTTT	CASSRRASGDTGELFF
TRBV10-1	TRBJ2-7	NA	TRBD2	TGCGCCAGCAGTGAGTCGGTTGGACTAGCGGGAGTACTGTACTTC	CASSESVGLAGVLYF
TRBV29-1	TRBJ2-2	NA	TRBD1	TGCAGCGTTGGACAGGGTAGCACCGGGGAGCTGTTTTTT	CSVGQGSTGELFF
TRBV10-3	TRBJ1-2	NA	NA	TGTGCCATCAGTGAGTCGATCATAGGAGTTAACTATGGCTACACCTTC	CAISESIIGVNYGYTF
TRBV6-2/TRBV6-3	TRBJ1-5	once	NA	TGTGCCAGCAGTACCCGGGGGGGCCTAGCAAATCAGCCCCAGCATTTT	CASSTRGGLANQPQHF
TRBV11-2	TRBJ2-7	NA	TRBD2	TGTGCCAGCAGCCCGCATCAGGTAGCGGGAGAAAGGGGACAGTACTTC	CASSPHQVAGERGQYF
TRBV11-1	TRBJ2-5	NA	NA	TGTGCCAGCAGCATAGGGTCGCTTCTCCGGGCCCAGTACTTC	CASSIGSLLRAQYF
TRBV6-2/TRBV6-3	TRBJ2-7	few	NA	TGTGCCAGCAGCTATAGCGGACCCTACGAGCAGTACTTC	CASSYSGPYEQYF
TRBV7-3	TRBJ1-1	NA	NA	TGTGCCAGCAGCGTTGACAGTCTGAAGAACACTGAAGCTTTCTTT	CASSVDSLKNTEAFF
TRBV29-1	TRBJ2-3	NA	TRBD2	TGCAGCGTCATACTATTCCGGACTAGCGGAGACCTAGATACGCAGTATTTT	CSVILFRTSGDLDTQYF
TRBV6-5	TRBJ2-3	NA	NA	TGTGCCAGCAGACCCTCGACAGGATTTGAGGATACGCAGTATTTT	CASRPSTGFEDTQYF
TRBV11-2	TRBJ1-4	NA	NA	TGTGCCAGCAGCTTAGGGGGAGGTGGTGAAAAACTGTTTTTT	CASSLGGGGEKLFF
TRBV2	TRBJ2-7	NA	TRBD2	TGTGCCAGCAGTGCACTAGCGGGAGGGTACGAGCAGTACTTC	CASSALAGGYEQYF
TRBV10-3	TRBJ1-4	NA	NA	TGTGCCATCAGTGAGCGGGGGGCAACTAATGAAAAACTGTTTTTT	CAISERGATNEKLFF
TRBV14	TRBJ1-2	once	NA	TGTGCCAGCAGCCAAGTTACGGGGTTAAATGGCTACACCTTC	CASSQVTGLNGYTF
TRBV12-3/TRBV12-4	TRBJ1-4	NA	NA	TGTGCCAGCAGTTCCGGGTCTGAGGAAAAACTGTTTTTT	CASSSGSEEKLFF
TRBV5-4	TRBJ2-1	NA	TRBD2	TGTGCCAGCAGCTTGGGGGGACTAGCGGGGTCATCCTACAATGAGCAGTTCTTC	CASSLGGLAGSSYNEQFF
TRBV19	TRBJ2-7	NA	NA	TGTGCCAGTAGTATAGAGGTGGAGGGCTACGAGCAGTACTTC	CASSIEVEGYEQYF
TRBV6-5	TRBJ2-7	NA	NA	TGTGCCAGCAGTTATCCACTCTCTCAAGAGCAGTACTTC	CASSYPLSQEQYF
TRBV19	TRBJ1-5	NA	TRBD1	TGTGCCAGTAGTCGCCGACAGGGGGAAAGCAATCAGCCCCAGCATTTT	CASSRRQGESNQPQHF
TRBV3-1/TRBV3-2	TRBJ2-7	NA	TRBD1	TGTGCCAGCAGCCCAGGGACAGGCTCCTACGAGCAGTACTTC	CASSPGTGSYEQYF
TRBV9	TRBJ1-2	NA	NA	TGTGCCAGCAGTGTGAACACTAACTATGGCTACACCTTC	CASSVNTNYGYTF
TRBV4-1	TRBJ1-1	few	TRBD1	TGCGCCAGCAGCCAAGGCCCACAGGGGGCGCGGGGTGCTGAAGCTTTCTTT	CASSQGPQGARGAEAFF
TRBV7-3	TRBJ2-3	NA	NA	TGTGCCAGCAGCTTAGGGGGACTGAGAGCAGATACGCAGTATTTT	CASSLGGLRADTQYF
TRBV28	TRBJ2-3	NA	TRBD2	TGTGCCAGCAGCTACGCGGGAGTTCAGACAGATACGCAGTATTTT	CASSYAGVQTDTQYF
TRBV4-1	TRBJ1-1	NA	NA	TGCGCCAGCAGCCAAGCCGCTACAGTCCAAGCTTTCTTT	CASSQAATVQAFF
TRBV28	TRBJ1-5	NA	TRBD1	TGTGCCAGCAGCCGGCGGGGACAGGGGGCCCAGCCCCAGCATTTT	CASSRRGQGAQPQHF
TRBV4-2	TRBJ2-2	NA	TRBD2	TGTGCCAGCAGCCTCCGACTAGCGGACACCGGGGAGCTGTTTTTT	CASSLRLADTGELFF
TRBV4-1	TRBJ2-3	NA	NA	TGCGCCAGCAGCCAAGGGTCGGCGGAGACGCAGTATTTT	CASSQGSAETQYF
TRBV11-3	TRBJ2-1	NA	NA	TGTGCCAGCAGCTTACAGCGGTCCTACAATGAGCAGTTCTTC	CASSLQRSYNEQFF
TRBV6-5	TRBJ2-7	NA	TRBD2	TGTGCCAGCAACGAGGCGGGGGGGCTCTTGAACGAGCAGTACTTC	CASNEAGGLLNEQYF
TRBV5-4	TRBJ2-1	once	NA	TGTGCCAGCAGCTTGCGGTCTAGCAATGAGCAGTTCTTC	CASSLRSSNEQFF
TRBV7-2	TRBJ2-1	NA	TRBD2	TGTGCCAGCACCCAGCGACTAGCGGGTGGGAGCTCCTACAATGAGCAGTTCTTC	CASTQRLAGGSSYNEQFF
TRBV5-1	TRBJ1-2	NA	TRBD1	TGCGCCAGCAGCCTGGGACAGGGGATGGAGCTGGGTGGCTACACCTTC	CASSLGQGMELGGYTF
TRBV5-8	TRBJ2-1	NA	TRBD2	TGTGCCAGCAGCTTGTTAGCGGGATGGTCCTACAATGAGCAGTTCTTC	CASSLLAGWSYNEQFF
TRBV7-9	TRBJ1-2	NA	TRBD1	TGTGCCAGCAGCTTAGAAGTAGGGGGACAGGGGACCGGCTACACCTTC	CASSLEVGGQGTGYTF
TRBV5-1	TRBJ2-5	NA	NA	TGCGCCAGCAGCTATGGAGGTGTGGGGGAGACCCAGTACTTC	CASSYGGVGETQYF
TRBV5-4	TRBJ1-1	NA	NA	TGTGCCAGCAGCTCTCTGCACCGCCGGGACAATGAAGCTTTCTTT	CASSSLHRRDNEAFF
TRBV25-1	TRBJ2-1	NA	NA	TGTGCCAGCAGTGCGAAGGGGATCCTGGACAATGAGCAGTTCTTC	CASSAKGILDNEQFF
TRBV28	TRBJ2-7	NA	TRBD2	TGTGCCAGCAAGGCTAGCGGGAGGTCAGGCGAGCAGTACTTC	CASKASGRSGEQYF
TRBV7-2	TRBJ2-2	NA	TRBD2	TGTGCCAGCAGCGCGGGGCTAGCGGGAGGTCGGGACGGGGAGCTGTTTTTT	CASSAGLAGGRDGELFF
TRBV28	TRBJ1-2	NA	NA	TGTGCCAGCATCCCTAGAGGGTTGGTTCATGGCTACACCTTC	CASIPRGLVHGYTF
TRBV24-1	TRBJ1-3	NA	NA	TGTGCCACCAGTGTCCCAGGGCGCGACTCTGGAAACACCATATATTTT	CATSVPGRDSGNTIYF
TRBV5-1	TRBJ1-3	few	NA	TGCGCCAGCAGTATGACAGGCTCTGGAAACACCATATATTTT	CASSMTGSGNTIYF
TRBV20-1	TRBJ2-3	once	NA	TGCAGTGCTCCTAGCACAGATACGCAGTATTTT	CSAPSTDTQYF
TRBV29-1	TRBJ2-7	NA	TRBD1	TGCAGCGTTGAAGGCTACAGGGGGCGCGGGTACGAGCAGTACTTC	CSVEGYRGRGYEQYF
TRBV24-1	TRBJ1-2	NA	TRBD1	TGTGCCACCAGTGATTCAGGGACAGGGGGCGCGTCGAAAGGCTACACCTTC	CATSDSGTGGASKGYTF